These T cell receptor beta chains were read from a single sample in a study of CD8 T cells in ankylosing spondylitis. TCRdb passed the 5' RACE reads through MiXCR, listing each CDR3 protein once. The sample includes 150,000 to 200,000 distinct CDR3 sequences, under 15% of them seen just once. Sequenced: blood, either unsorted or a sorted T cell fraction (not recorded which). These receptors came from a female donor with ankylosing spondylitis or in good health (not recorded which). Both conserved end residues are part of each CDR3. Each record gives: J gene, D gene, V gene, CDR3 length, clone size, CDR3 DNA, CDR3 protein. A D gene is named only where the DNA matches it firmly. A clone size is listed for some rows: how often the clone was seen (once, few, many), or a class if it is expanded.

j_gene: TRBJ1-5
d_gene: -
v_gene: TRBV6-1
len: 15
abundance: many
CDR3nt: TGTGCCAGCAGTGAAGTAAGGAGTAGCAATCAGCCCCAGCATTTT
CDR3aa: CASSEVRSSNQPQHF

j_gene: TRBJ1-2
d_gene: -
v_gene: TRBV7-9
len: 13
abundance: few
CDR3nt: TGTGCCAGCAGCTCTGGACTGTACTATGGCTACACCTTC
CDR3aa: CASSSGLYYGYTF

j_gene: TRBJ2-2
d_gene: -
v_gene: TRBV18
len: 15
abundance: -
CDR3nt: TGTGCCAGCTCACCACCAGTAAGAGTTCTCGGGGAGCTGTTTTTT
CDR3aa: CASSPPVRVLGELFF

j_gene: TRBJ1-5
d_gene: TRBD1
v_gene: TRBV28
len: 15
abundance: many
CDR3nt: TGTGCCAGCAGCCTCGGGACAGGTCTTGGTCAGCCCCAGCATTTT
CDR3aa: CASSLGTGLGQPQHF

j_gene: TRBJ1-5
d_gene: -
v_gene: TRBV12-3/TRBV12-4
len: 15
abundance: many
CDR3nt: TGTGCCAGCATGACGGGACGGAATAGCAATCAGCCCCAGCATTTT
CDR3aa: CASMTGRNSNQPQHF

j_gene: TRBJ2-7
d_gene: TRBD1
v_gene: TRBV24-1
len: 14
abundance: many
CDR3nt: TGTGCCACCAGTGAGCCCACAGGGGGCTCCGAGCAGTACTTC
CDR3aa: CATSEPTGGSEQYF

j_gene: TRBJ2-5
d_gene: -
v_gene: TRBV10-3
len: 15
abundance: many
CDR3nt: TGTGCCATCAGTGAGACAGGGTCCCACCAAGAGACCCAGTACTTC
CDR3aa: CAISETGSHQETQYF

j_gene: TRBJ2-1
d_gene: -
v_gene: TRBV30
len: 11
abundance: many
CDR3nt: TGTGCCTGGAGTAGGAGCAATGAGCAGTTCTTC
CDR3aa: CAWSRSNEQFF

j_gene: TRBJ2-7
d_gene: TRBD2
v_gene: TRBV13
len: 17
abundance: many
CDR3nt: TGTGCCAGCAGCTTAGTCGGACTAGCGGGGAACTCCTACGAGCAGTACTTC
CDR3aa: CASSLVGLAGNSYEQYF

j_gene: TRBJ2-3
d_gene: -
v_gene: TRBV7-2
len: 12
abundance: -
CDR3nt: TGTGCCAGCAGCTCGCCCTGGGATACGCAGTATTTT
CDR3aa: CASSSPWDTQYF

j_gene: TRBJ2-1
d_gene: -
v_gene: TRBV9
len: 14
abundance: -
CDR3nt: TGTGCCAGCAGCGTAGTACCTGTGGGCGATGAGCAGTTCTTC
CDR3aa: CASSVVPVGDEQFF

j_gene: TRBJ2-1
d_gene: -
v_gene: TRBV4-3
len: 16
abundance: -
CDR3nt: TGCGCCAGCAGCCAAGATTCATTGGGGTGGATCGGTGAGCAGTTCTTC
CDR3aa: CASSQDSLGWIGEQFF

j_gene: TRBJ2-1
d_gene: TRBD2
v_gene: TRBV6-1
len: 15
abundance: -
CDR3nt: TGTGCCAGCAGTCCTTTAGCGGGGGTCGTCAATGAGCAGTTCTTC
CDR3aa: CASSPLAGVVNEQFF

j_gene: TRBJ2-5
d_gene: -
v_gene: TRBV27
len: 16
abundance: -
CDR3nt: TGTGCCAGCAGAAAACAGGTGGGGGGGCGGCAAGAGACCCAGTACTTC
CDR3aa: CASRKQVGGRQETQYF

j_gene: TRBJ2-3
d_gene: -
v_gene: TRBV5-5
len: 13
abundance: -
CDR3nt: TGTGCCAGCAGCGGACAAACGGGGGACACGCAGTATTTT
CDR3aa: CASSGQTGDTQYF

j_gene: TRBJ2-7
d_gene: -
v_gene: TRBV12-3/TRBV12-4
len: 14
abundance: many
CDR3nt: TGTGCCAGCAGACCCCCGGGGTCTTTCTACGAGCAGTACTTC
CDR3aa: CASRPPGSFYEQYF

j_gene: TRBJ1-4
d_gene: TRBD1
v_gene: TRBV5-1
len: 15
abundance: few
CDR3nt: TGCGCCAGCAGGCCTACAGGGGCAACTAATGAAAAACTGTTTTTT
CDR3aa: CASRPTGATNEKLFF

j_gene: TRBJ2-1
d_gene: TRBD1
v_gene: TRBV7-2
len: 16
abundance: many
CDR3nt: TGTGCCAGCAGCTTAGGGGGGACAGGGCGCTACAATGAGCAGTTCTTC
CDR3aa: CASSLGGTGRYNEQFF

j_gene: TRBJ2-1
d_gene: -
v_gene: TRBV7-9
len: 13
abundance: many
CDR3nt: TGTGCCAGCAGTCTGGACATCGACAATGAGCAGTTCTTC
CDR3aa: CASSLDIDNEQFF

j_gene: TRBJ2-1
d_gene: TRBD2
v_gene: TRBV20-1
len: 15
abundance: many
CDR3nt: TGCAGTGCATCCCTTAGCGGGAGCTCCTACAATGAGCAGTTCTTC
CDR3aa: CSASLSGSSYNEQFF